Presented here are 21 T cell receptor beta chains from one specimen sequenced in a study of cytomegalovirus exposure and HLA in healthy donors. The PCR had 60 Vbeta and 13 Jbeta primers. The repertoire was sequenced with immunoSEQ multiplex PCR; TCRdb's copy has only in-frame clones and lacks some. The sample holds approximately 160,000 clones, roughly 77% seen once. Sequenced sample: PBMCs. The receptors shown here come from a woman between 45 and 60 years old in good health and CMV-seropositive.

The rearrangement uses TRBV9 and TRBJ2-1; 8 bases match TRBD2. There are 18 residues in the CDR3. V trimming: 3 bases; J trimming: 7 bases; junction bases outside the gene matches: 18. Germline V gene data show CDR1 as SGDLS and CDR2 as YYNGEE. The CDR3 nucleotides are TGTGCCAGCAGCGCTTCGCCTGGAGGTCGGGGGGGCCGGAATGAGCAGTTCTTC. Its translation: CASSASPGGRGGRNEQFF. The variable domain in full, with the rest retrieved from reference TRBV9 and TRBJ2-1, is DSGVTQTPKHLITATGQRVTLRCSPRSGDLSVYWYQQSLDQGLQFLIQYYNGEERAKGNILERFSAQQFPDLHSELNLSSLELGDSALYFCASSASPGGRGGRNEQFFGPGTRLTVL.

The chain is built from TRBV19 and TRBJ2-2; 7 bases align to TRBD1. The CDR3 has 15 amino acids. Germline trimming cut 3 bases from V and 1 base from J; bases unmatched to any gene: 2. Germline V gene sequence: CDR1 LNHDA, CDR2 SQIVND (reference sequence). The CDR3 reads CASSIRGRNTGELFF. The CDR3, as DNA: TGTGCCAGTAGTATCAGGGGGAGGAACACCGGGGAGCTGTTTTTT.

The chain is built from TRBV9 and TRBJ1-6, with D possibly matching TRBD1 (6 bases). The CDR3 loop spans 16 amino acids. Germline V gene data show CDR1 as SGDLS and CDR2 as YYNGEE. V shed 0 bases and J shed 7 bases, with 14 bases lying between them. Written as DNA, the CDR3 is TGTGCCAGCAGCGTAGGAACTTTGGGGGCCAATTCACCCCTCCACTTT. This encodes CASSVGTLGANSPLHF.

The chain uses TRBV5-1 and TRBJ2-3, with D possibly TRBD2 on 6 matching bases. Trimming cost V 3 bases and J 4 bases, with 12 bases left between them. The CDR3 runs to 14 residues. The germline CDR1 and CDR2 sequences are SGHRS and YFSETQ. The CDR3 DNA follows: TGCGCCAGCAGCTCCGACTGGGGGGCAGATACGCAGTATTTT. The encoded protein is CASSSDWGADTQYF.

This sequence joins TRBV28 and TRBJ2-1; 9 bases agree with TRBD2. Germline CDR1 and CDR2: MDHEN and SYDVKM. The CDR3 sequence is 13 residues long. V trimming: 4 bases; J trimming: 11 bases; junction bases outside the gene matches: 6. CDR3 nucleotides: TGTGCCAGCAGTTCCACTAGCGGGCGGCAGCAGTTCTTC. This encodes CASSSTSGRQQFF.

This clone was observed once. The J gene is TRBJ2-5, the V gene TRBV6-5; TRBD2 agrees at 7 bases. The CDR3 spans 13 residues. Trimming removed 6 bases from V and 5 bases from J; junction bases left unmatched: 6. The germline V gene has CDR1 MNHEY and CDR2 SVGAGI. The CDR3: CASRLPGGETQYF. The CDR3 DNA is TGTGCCAGCAGACTCCCCGGGGGGGAGACCCAGTACTTC.

The chain couples TRBV6-1 to TRBJ2-2; 12 bases agree with TRBD2. Germline CDR1 reads MNHNS; CDR2 reads SASEGT. The trim removed 8 bases at V and 6 bases at J, leaving 7 bases unmatched. This CDR3 is 15 amino acids long. CDR3 coding DNA: TGTGCCAGCGCTAGACTAGCGGGAGTGTCCGGGGAGCTGTTTTTT. Its protein product is CASARLAGVSGELFF.

V gene TRBV2 combines with J gene TRBJ1-5; 8 nucleotides match TRBD1. V gave up 3 bases and J gave up 7 bases; unmatched junction bases: 2. In germline, CDR1 is SNHLY, CDR2 FYNNEI. This CDR3 has 13 residues. The CDR3 sequence: CASSETGEQPQHF. In nucleotides, the CDR3 is TGTGCCAGCAGTGAGACAGGGGAACAGCCCCAGCATTTT.

CDR3 sequence reads: CASSVTSGTGVVNEQFF. In DNA form, the CDR3 reads TGTGCCAGCAGCGTGACCTCCGGGACAGGGGTGGTCAATGAGCAGTTCTTC. The V and J genes are TRBV7-2 and TRBJ2-1, with 10 nucleotides matching TRBD1. Germline-derived CDR1 and CDR2 are SGHTA and FQGNSA. Trimming removed 5 bases from V and 6 bases from J; junction bases left unmatched: 13. The CDR3 spans 17 residues.

The chain recombines TRBV7-2 with TRBJ2-1; 13 positions agree with TRBD2. Germline V gene lookup returns CDR1 SGHTA and CDR2 FQGNSA. There are 15 residues in the CDR3. The V and J ends lost 5 bases and 8 bases, in that order; junction bases with no gene match: 6. The CDR3 DNA follows: TGTGCCAGCAGCCGTACTAGCGGGGGGGCGGATGAGCAGTTCTTC. It codes for CASSRTSGGADEQFF. Looking up the rest from reference TRBV7-2 and TRBJ2-1 gives the full variable domain: GAGVSQSPSNKVTEKGKDVELRCDPISGHTALYWYRQSLGQGLEFLIYFQGNSAPDKSGLPSDRFSAERTGGSVSTLTIQRTQQEDSAVYLCASSRTSGGADEQFFGPGTRLTVL.

The chain carries TRBV27 and TRBJ1-1; D call uncertain. The germline V gene encodes CDR1 MNHEY and CDR2 SMNVEV (reference sequence). The germline V and J ends were trimmed by 3 bases and 2 bases, with 7 bases remaining between them. The CDR3 runs 13 residues. This CDR3 reads CASSLPGNTEAFF. CDR3 coding DNA: TGTGCCAGCAGTTTGCCAGGCAACACTGAAGCTTTCTTT.

The chain carries TRBV7-9 and TRBJ2-3; 7 positions agree with TRBD2. The germline V gene has CDR1 SEHNR and CDR2 FQNEAQ (reference sequence). This CDR3 is 16 amino acids long. Losses at the gene ends were 3 bases for V and 0 bases for J; bases not matched to a gene: 6. The CDR3 DNA reads as TGTGCCAGCAGCTTCTCGAGGCGGGAGAGCACAGATACGCAGTATTTT. Its protein is CASSFSRRESTDTQYF.

The chain links TRBV14 to TRBJ1-1; 7 nucleotides line up with TRBD1. The CDR3 spans 13 residues. Unmatched junction bases numbered 6, after V lost 4 bases and J lost 7 bases. From germline, CDR1 is SGHDN and CDR2 FVKESK. The CDR3 bases are TGTGCCAGCAGCCGACAGGGCGGCGGTGAAGCTTTCTTT. Encoded protein: CASSRQGGGEAFF.

CDR3 sequence (DNA): TGTGCCAGCAGCTTAGATATTTTTAGCGGGGGTGGTACAGATACGCAGTATTTT. Its translation: CASSLDIFSGGGTDTQYF. The gene calls are TRBV11-2 and TRBJ2-3; 9 bases line up with TRBD2. Germline V gene data show CDR1 as SGHAT and CDR2 as FQNNGV. The CDR3 is made up of 18 amino acids. With 0 bases clipped from V and 3 bases from J, the junction kept 10 bases outside the gene matches.

Comment on this clone: At the DNA level, this CDR3 is encoded by other sequences in the same sample as well. The chain combines TRBV27 with TRBJ1-1, with D possibly being TRBD1 (5 bases). This CDR3 has 14 amino acids. Deletions cut 2 bases from V and 5 bases from J, with 12 bases between. Germline V gives CDR1 MNHEY, CDR2 SMNVEV (reference sequence). The CDR3: CASSLKGAGTEAFF. CDR3 nucleotides: TGTGCCAGCAGTTTAAAAGGGGCGGGAACTGAAGCTTTCTTT.

As regards this clone: The missing conserved phenylalanine or tryptophan at the end of this CDR3 makes a read error likely. The DNA is omitted, as the CDR3 cannot be located on it reliably, and the CDR3 follows TCRdb's listing. The genes are TRBV7-2 and TRBJ1-2; whether TRBD1, the table's D call, matches the DNA was not checked. Including both end residues, the CDR3 is 18 amino acids long. The germline V gene has CDR1 SGHTA and CDR2 FQGNSA. The CDR3 reads CASSLVGAAELWLHAPSL.

This clone was seen more than once but under ten times. This rearrangement joins TRBV7-2 to TRBJ1-6; D not certain. Germline V CDR1 and CDR2: SGHTA, FQGNSA. V was clipped by 2 bases and J by 0 bases, with 8 bases between them. This CDR3 is built from 16 residues. The CDR3 loop reads CASSLSGGSYNSPLHF. As DNA, the CDR3 is TGTGCCAGCAGCTTAAGCGGCGGCTCCTATAATTCACCCCTCCACTTT.

This chain connects TRBV6-5 to TRBJ2-7; possibly TRBD2 for D (7 bases). The ends were cut back, 0 bases at V and 2 bases at J, with 14 bases in the middle. The CDR3 loop spans 16 amino acids. The germline CDR1 and CDR2 sequences are MNHEY and SVGAGI. The CDR3 protein is CASSYSGGADPYEQYF. CDR3 nucleotides: TGTGCCAGCAGTTACTCGGGGGGGGCCGACCCCTACGAGCAGTACTTC.

This clone was seen only a few times. The chain uses TRBV5-4 and TRBJ2-3; D perhaps matches TRBD2 (5 bases). Trimming removed 2 bases at V and 5 bases at J, with 12 bases between. This CDR3 comprises 14 residues. CDR1 and CDR2 from the germline V gene are SGHNT and YYREEE (reference sequence). CDR3 protein: CASSFGLRGDTQYF. The CDR3 DNA follows: TGTGCCAGCAGCTTCGGACTTCGGGGAGATACGCAGTATTTT.

The chain has TRBV5-6 and TRBJ1-2, with a weak D call TRBD1 (6 bases). Deletions cut 3 bases from V and 8 bases from J, with 17 bases between. Germline lookup yields CDR1 SGHDT and CDR2 YYEEEE. The CDR3 covers 14 residues. The DNA for the CDR3 is TGTGCCAGCAGCTCCCCTCAGACAGGTGAAGGCTACACCTTC. It translates to CASSSPQTGEGYTF.

J is TRBJ2-7 and V is TRBV11-2; the match to TRBD1 covers 10 bases. This CDR3 spans 14 amino acids. The V segment lost 1 base and the J segment 4 bases; nucleotides outside the gene matches: 1. CDR1 SGHAT and CDR2 FQNNGV come from the germline V gene. The CDR3 DNA reads as TGTGCCAGCAGCTTAGGACAGGGGGCGTACGAGCAGTACTTC. Protein sequence: CASSLGQGAYEQYF.